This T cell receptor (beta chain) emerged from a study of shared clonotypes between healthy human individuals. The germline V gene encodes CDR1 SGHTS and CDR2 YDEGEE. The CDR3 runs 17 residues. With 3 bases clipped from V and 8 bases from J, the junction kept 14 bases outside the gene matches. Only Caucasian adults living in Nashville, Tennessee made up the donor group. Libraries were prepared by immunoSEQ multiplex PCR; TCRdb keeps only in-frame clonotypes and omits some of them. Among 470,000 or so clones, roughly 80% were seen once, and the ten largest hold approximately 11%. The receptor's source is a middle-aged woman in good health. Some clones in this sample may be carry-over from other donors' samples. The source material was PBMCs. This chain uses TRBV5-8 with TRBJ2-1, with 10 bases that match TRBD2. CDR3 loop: CASSSQLTSGIPDEQFF. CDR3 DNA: TGTGCCAGCAGCTCCCAGCTTACTAGCGGGATCCCCGATGAGCAGTTCTTC.